This TCR beta chain appears in the sequencing data of a study of patients and donors after allogeneic stem cell transplantation. MiXCR, run by TCRdb on the RT-PCR reads, gives a single entry per CDR3 protein. The sample holds more than 850,000 distinct CDR3 sequences, more than 15% seen once. Germline V CDR1 and CDR2: DFQATT, SNEGSKA (reference sequence). Trimming cost V 0 bases and J 12 bases, with 9 bases left between them. The length of the CDR3 is 11 residues. The chain employs TRBV20-1 and TRBJ2-1; D unclear. The sequencing input was blood, either unsorted or a sorted T cell fraction (not recorded which). This TCR was recovered from a human donor who was either an allogeneic HSCT recipient or a stem cell or donor lymphocyte infusion donor (not recorded which). It is not recorded whose cells these are; they may come from a transplant donor. The CDR3 here is CSARDPKRQFF. CDR3 nucleotide sequence: TGCAGTGCTAGAGACCCAAAGAGGCAGTTCTTC.